Included here is one T cell receptor (beta chain) sequence, with context. Study members were between roughly 18 and 90 years old and lived in fewer than 30 US regions. Per the original methods: How many nucleated cells were present was estimated from reference gene primer amplification. TCRdb keeps only in-frame clones here, not all; method: immunoSEQ multiplex PCR. The V and J calls and clone size come from that table; D and trimming were worked out from the DNA. The table lists roughly 260,000 clones, approximately 91% of them singletons. The sample originates from a study of blood T cell repertoires in COVID-19. Study context: Sources were T cells, B-cell-depleted T cells, or PBMCs; the material itself was cDNA or gDNA.

The CDR3 spans 13 residues. The V gene end was trimmed by 6 bases and the J gene end by 3 bases; junction bases not matched to a gene: 1. In germline, CDR1 is SEHNR, CDR2 FQNEAQ (reference sequence). The V and J genes are TRBV7-9 and TRBJ2-2, with 7 bases identical to TRBD2. The receptor comes from a human donor in a cohort exposed to, infected with or recovered from COVID-19 (not recorded which). The donor label of this sample is uncertain. The material sequenced was PBMCs or T cells enriched from blood (not recorded which). This CDR3 reads CASSGGDTGELFF. The CDR3 coding sequence is TGTGCCAGCAGTGGGGGGGACACCGGGGAGCTGTTTTTT.